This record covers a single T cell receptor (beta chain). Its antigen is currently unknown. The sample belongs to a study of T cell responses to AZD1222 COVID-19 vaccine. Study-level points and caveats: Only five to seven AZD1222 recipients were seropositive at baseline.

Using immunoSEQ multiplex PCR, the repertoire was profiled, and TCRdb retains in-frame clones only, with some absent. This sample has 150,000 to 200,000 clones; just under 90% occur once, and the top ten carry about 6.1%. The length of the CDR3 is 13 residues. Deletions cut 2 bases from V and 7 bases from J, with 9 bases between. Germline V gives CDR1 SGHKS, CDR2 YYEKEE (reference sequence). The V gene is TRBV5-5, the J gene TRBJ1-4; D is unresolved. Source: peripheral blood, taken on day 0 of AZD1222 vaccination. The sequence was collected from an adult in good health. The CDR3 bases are TGTGCCAGCAGCTTCCCTACGGGTGAAAAACTGTTTTTT. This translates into CASSFPTGEKLFF.